Following are 24 T cell receptor beta chains from one sample sequenced in a study of CD8+ T cells in alopecia areata. Sequencing templates came from extracted RNA that was reverse transcribed into cDNA. Sequencing was performed with immunoSEQ multiplex PCR; in TCRdb, only in-frame clones are kept and a portion is missing. Altogether over 5,500 clones were found in the sample, and no singletons occur. Sorting relied on CD4, CD8alpha, NKG2D, NKG2ACE and other markers applied to pooled cutaneous lymph node cells. The sequenced sample was CD8+ T cells sorted from a lymph node. The source of these receptors is a C3H/HeJ mouse with alopecia areata. The strain's MHC haplotype is H2-k.

This clone has at least ten counts. Gene names and germline match the mouse. The observed sequence ends 4 residues before the CDR3 terminus, with the missing tail filled in from the germline J gene. V is TRBV17 and J is TRBJ2-5, with TRBD2 identical over 10 bases. The V gene's germline CDR1 is MNHDT and CDR2 YYDKIL. V lost 3 bases and J lost 2; bases outside the gene matches: 2. The CDR3 totals 15 residues. CDR3 in amino acids: CASSSLGGPQDTQYF. The sequenced part of the CDR3 DNA is TGTGCTAGCAGTAGTCTGGGGGGGCCCCAAGAC.

This clone has at least ten counts. Germline and genes: mouse. The CDR3 goes on 4 residues after the read ends, and that part is filled in from the germline J gene. This rearrangement joins TRBV13-3 to TRBJ2-4; possible D gene TRBD1, 5 bases. This CDR3 has 15 residues. The germline V gene encodes CDR1 NNHDY and CDR2 SYVADS. Trimming left V 0 bases short and J 0 bases short, with 8 bases between. The chain's CDR3 is CASSDGTSSQNTLYF. The sequenced part of the CDR3 DNA is TGTGCCAGCAGTGATGGGACATCTAGTCAAAAC.

Within the sample, this clone is large (0.1 to 1%). Gene names and germline match the mouse. The CDR3 end is not reached by the read, which stops 4 residues before it; the germline J gene fills it in. The chain recombines TRBV13-3 with TRBJ2-2, with 10 bases aligning to TRBD1. CDR3 length: 16 residues. V gave up 5 bases and J gave up 4 bases; unmatched junction bases: 8. The V gene's germline CDR1 is NNHDY and CDR2 SYVADS. CDR3 loop: CASRADRGQGTGQLYF. The DNA read from the CDR3 is TGTGCCAGCAGGGCCGACAGGGGGCAGGGCACCGGG.

This clone was recorded a few times. Gene names and germline match the mouse. The observed sequence ends 4 residues before the CDR3 terminus, with the missing tail filled in from the germline J gene. The V call is TRBV1, the J call TRBJ2-4; 7 bases align to TRBD1. With V trimmed by 3 bases and J by 1 base, 10 bases remained unmatched. Germline-derived CDR1 and CDR2 are NSQYPW and LRSPGD (reference sequence). CDR3 length equals 17 residues. The sequenced part of the CDR3 DNA is TGCACCTGCAGTGCGAAGAAGACAGGGTCTGGTCAAAAC. Translation: CTCSAKKTGSGQN. The CDR3 in full is CTCSAKKTGSGQNTLYF.

As for this clone: These gene names are mouse names. The read gets to within 4 residues of the CDR3 end, and the germline J gene fills in the rest. V gene TRBV19 combines with J gene TRBJ2-1, with 7 bases aligning to TRBD2. The V gene's germline CDR1 is FNHDT and CDR2 SITEND (reference sequence). This CDR3 comprises 13 residues. The sequenced CDR3 bases are TGTGCCAGCAGTATAAACTGGGGAGCT. Encoded protein: CASSINWGA. The whole CDR3 protein reads CASSINWGAEQFF.

This clone was observed at least ten times. Mouse names are used for the genes. The read halts 3 residues ahead of the CDR3 end, with the missing end drawn from the germline J gene. V is TRBV1 and J is TRBJ1-6, with D unclear. TRBJ1-6 is marked as an open reading frame, function uncertain. The CDR3 runs to 13 residues. The germline gives CDR1 NSQYPW, CDR2 LRSPGD (reference sequence). Between the trimmed V and J ends, which lost 1 base and 8 bases, there was a span of 6 bases. CDR3 region: CTCSAGGDSPLYF. Incomplete CDR3 DNA: TGCACCTGCAGTGCAGGGGGTGATTCGCCC.

This clone showed up just a few times. Compared with germline, one end of the junction differs, possibly owing to a read error. Gene names are mouse gene names. Within the sample, other DNA sequences also encode this same CDR3. This CDR3 is CASSLGGGRYAETLYF. CDR3 DNA (partial): TGTGCCAGCAGTTTAGGGGGGGGGCGCTATGCAGAA. The V and J genes are TRBV29 and TRBJ2-3, with 8 bases lining up with TRBD2. The read halts 4 residues ahead of the CDR3 end, with the missing end drawn from the germline J gene. Per the germline V gene, CDR1 is MSHET and CDR2 is SYDVDS. This CDR3 has 16 residues. Filled out from reference TRBV29 and TRBJ2-3, the complete variable domain reads DMKVTQMPRYLIKRMGENVLLECGQDMSHETMYWYRQDPGLGLQLIYISYDVDSNSEGDIPKGYRVSRKKREHFSLILDSAKTNQTSVYFCASSLGGGRYAETLYFGSGTRLTVL.

This clone came up a few times. A far larger clone is only one base removed, so a read error is likely. The gene names given are mouse names. From the germline J gene comes the end of the CDR3, since the read stops 4 residues before it. This same CDR3 is encoded by further DNA sequences in the sample. This sequence joins TRBV13-2 and TRBJ2-5, with TRBD2 matching over 10 bases. Germline values: CDR1 NNHNN, CDR2 SYGAGS (reference sequence). The CDR3 length is 14 residues. CDR3 sequence: CASGDWGGADTQYF. CDR3 DNA (partial): TGTGCCAGCGGTGACTGGGGGGGCGCGGAC.

This clone appeared a few times. Gene names and germline match the mouse. The CDR3 extends 4 residues past the end of the read, so its final part is completed from the germline J gene. The V and J genes are TRBV13-2 and TRBJ2-5, with 9 bases aligning to TRBD2. V lost 3 bases, J lost 3 bases, and 5 bases stayed unmatched. Germline V gives CDR1 NNHNN, CDR2 SYGAGS (reference sequence). The CDR3 contains 15 residues. The covered CDR3 bases are TGTGCCAGCGGTGGTACCGGGACTGGGCAAGAC. It codes for CASGGTGTGQD. The full-length CDR3 reads as CASGGTGTGQDTQYF.

This clone was detected ten times or more. The gene symbols are mouse symbols. The read terminates 4 residues before the CDR3 end, so the remaining end is supplied by the germline J gene. The V gene is TRBV13-3, the J gene TRBJ1-2, with D maybe TRBD1 (6 bases). Germline lookup yields CDR1 NNHDY and CDR2 SYVADS. The germline V and J ends were trimmed by 6 bases and 1 base, with 13 bases remaining between them. The CDR3 sequence is 14 residues long. The CDR3 here is CASNSGTKNSDYTF. CDR3 DNA (partial): TGTGCCAGCAATTCCGGGACAAAAAACTCC.

Notes on this clone: Any gene name here is a mouse gene name. The CDR3 extends 4 residues past the end of the read, so its final part is completed from the germline J gene. The chain joins TRBV13-3 to TRBJ2-4, with D maybe TRBD1 (5 bases). V lost 4 bases and J lost 3, with 12 bases in between. The CDR3 is made up of 14 amino acids. Germline assignment: CDR1 NNHDY and CDR2 SYVADS. CDR3 DNA (partial): TGTGCCAGCAGTCCCCAGGGTGGCCAAAAC. Amino acids: CASSPQGGQN. The full CDR3 is CASSPQGGQNTLYF.

This clone is hyperexpanded within its sample. Mouse gene names apply. The observed sequence ends 4 residues before the CDR3 terminus, with the missing tail filled in from the germline J gene. V is TRBV31 and J is TRBJ2-2, with 8 bases fitting TRBD1. Germline V lookup: CDR1 GKSSPN, CDR2 SITVG. The CDR3 runs 16 residues. V lost 0 bases to trimming and J lost 0 bases; unmatched junction nucleotides: 3. CDR3 bases read: TGTGCCTGGAGTCTCTCGGGACAGGCAAACACCGGG. Protein product: CAWSLSGQANTG. The entire CDR3 reads CAWSLSGQANTGQLYF. Full variable domain (remainder filled in from reference TRBV31 and TRBJ2-2): AQTIHQWPVAEIKAVGSPLSLGCTIKGKSSPNLYWYWQATGGTLQQLFYSITVGQVESVVQLNLSASRPKDDQFILSTEKLLLSHSGFYLCAWSLSGQANTGQLYFGEGSKLTVL.

In this sample, this clone turned up many times. Mouse gene names apply. Read coverage stops 4 residues before the CDR3 terminus; the germline J gene supplies the remainder. V usage is TRBV1 and J usage is TRBJ2-1; 9 bases are a match to TRBD1. CDR3 length equals 14 residues. Germline assignment: CDR1 NSQYPW and CDR2 LRSPGD (reference sequence). Partial CDR3 DNA: TGCACCTGCAGTGCAAACAGGGGGCTGGCT. Its protein product is CTCSANRGLA. The whole CDR3 is CTCSANRGLAEQFF.

This clone was seen repeatedly, ten times or more. Here the gene names and germline are mouse. The CDR3 is cut off 4 residues early in the read; its end comes from the germline J gene. J is TRBJ2-7 and V is TRBV16; 10 bases are shared with TRBD2. This CDR3 has 17 amino acids. Germline V lookup: CDR1 SGHSA, CDR2 FRNQAP. The CDR3 sequence is CASSLDLGGREGDEQYF. CDR3 bases read: TGTGCAAGCAGCTTAGATCTGGGGGGGCGCGAAGGGGAT.

This clone appeared many times. The gene symbols are mouse symbols. The CDR3 is cut off 4 residues early in the read; its end comes from the germline J gene. The rearrangement joins TRBV1 to TRBJ2-5; TRBD2 aligns across 14 bases. The CDR3 totals 17 residues. Germline CDR1 and CDR2: NSQYPW and LRSPGD (reference sequence). The part of the CDR3 DNA that was read is TGCACCTGCAGAGCCCCGGGACTGGGGGGGCGCTGGGAC. This encodes CTCRAPGLGGRWD. The complete CDR3 sequence is CTCRAPGLGGRWDTQYF. Drawing the rest from reference TRBV1 and TRBJ2-5, the complete variable domain is VTLLEQNPRWRLVPRGQAVNLRCILKNSQYPWMSWYQQDLQKQLQWLFTLRSPGDKEVKSLPGADYLATRVTDTELRLQVANMSQGRTLYCTCRAPGLGGRWDTQYFGPGTRLLVL.

As regards this clone: Gene names denote mouse genes. The DNA ends 4 residues before the CDR3 does, and the rest of the CDR3 is filled in from the germline J gene. V usage is TRBV19 and J usage is TRBJ2-3; 9 bases line up with TRBD2. V shed 6 bases and J 2 bases; nucleotides not matched to a gene: 7. This CDR3 comprises 15 residues. Per germline, CDR1 FNHDT and CDR2 SITEND (reference sequence). CDR3 bases read: TGTGCCAGCACCCTACTGGGGGGCCCTGCAGAA. Its protein is CASTLLGGPAE. The entire CDR3 is CASTLLGGPAETLYF.

This clone was observed many times. The genes are named according to mouse. CDR3 bases read: TGCACCTGCAGTGCTCTGGGAAACTATGCT. Its protein is CTCSALGNYA. The whole CDR3 reads CTCSALGNYAEQFF. V is TRBV1 and J is TRBJ2-1; D is perhaps TRBD2 (5 bases). The CDR3 end is not reached by the read, which stops 4 residues before it; the germline J gene fills it in. The CDR3 runs to 14 residues. The germline CDR1 and CDR2 sequences are NSQYPW and LRSPGD (reference sequence). V lost 3 bases to trimming and J lost 1 base, with 7 bases between them.

This clone has a count of ten or more. Gene names are the mouse ones. The read falls 4 residues short of the CDR3 end, and the missing part is taken from the germline J gene. The J gene is TRBJ1-2, the V gene TRBV29; a weak D match, TRBD1 (5 bases). The CDR3 has 14 residues. Germline CDR1 MSHET, CDR2 SYDVDS. The CDR3 here is CASSPWDWGGDYTF. CDR3 DNA (partial): TGTGCTAGCAGTCCATGGGACTGGGGGGGC. The variable domain in full, with the rest retrieved from reference TRBV29 and TRBJ1-2, is DMKVTQMPRYLIKRMGENVLLECGQDMSHETMYWYRQDPGLGLQLIYISYDVDSNSEGDIPKGYRVSRKKREHFSLILDSAKTNQTSVYFCASSPWDWGGDYTFGSGTRLLVI.

This clone was observed at least ten times. Gene labels here are mouse ones. With the read ending 4 residues before the CDR3 end, the germline J gene is used to fill in that end. The chain uses TRBV14 and TRBJ2-1; 11 nucleotides agree with TRBD1. Germline CDR1 reads SGHDT; CDR2 reads FRDEAV. The CDR3 contains 12 residues. The CDR3 DNA, read in part, is TGTGCCAGCGGGGACAGGGGGGCT. Translated: CASGDRGA. The full-length CDR3 reads as CASGDRGAEQFF.

This clone was recorded a few times. These gene names are mouse names. From the germline J gene comes the end of the CDR3, since the read stops 4 residues before it. This rearrangement joins TRBV19 to TRBJ1-2; the D gene is possibly TRBD1 (5 bases). Per germline, CDR1 FNHDT and CDR2 SITEND (reference sequence). The CDR3 runs to 13 residues. The ends were cut back, 4 bases at V and 0 bases at J, with 7 bases in the middle. CDR3: CASSLTANSDYTF. The DNA read from the CDR3 is TGTGCCAGCAGTCTGACAGCAAACTCC.

This clone was seen at least ten times. Genes here carry mouse names. The CDR3 end falls 4 residues outside the read, so it is completed with the germline J gene. The sample has other DNA sequences that encode this CDR3 too. The chain carries TRBV13-3 and TRBJ2-7; no clear D. Germline assignment: CDR1 NNHDY and CDR2 SYVADS. The CDR3 sequence is 13 residues long. The V gene lost 2 bases and the J gene lost 0 bases, with 6 bases spanning the gap. The sequenced CDR3 bases are TGTGCCAGCAGTGACAGAAGCTCCTAT. Residues: CASSDRSSY. The CDR3 in full is CASSDRSSYEQYF.

This clone has ten or more counts. Gene names and germline refer to mouse. The sequence runs out 4 residues before the end of the CDR3; the remainder is reconstructed from the germline J gene. This sample includes further DNA sequences coding for the same CDR3. The gene calls are TRBV13-2 and TRBJ2-7; D is unresolved. The CDR3 contains 11 residues. In germline, CDR1 is NNHNN, CDR2 SYGAGS (reference sequence). The V end lost 2 bases, the J end lost 3 bases, and 3 bases lay between the germline ends. CDR3 DNA, as far as it was read: TGTGCCAGCGGTGAGGGCTAT. Residues: CASGEGY. The full-length CDR3 reads as CASGEGYEQYF.

As concerns this clone: The genes and germline here are from mouse. With the read ending 4 residues before the CDR3 end, the germline J gene is used to fill in that end. This rearrangement joins TRBV19 to TRBJ2-4; 9 bases line up with TRBD1. This CDR3 region has 13 residues. Germline CDR1 and CDR2: FNHDT and SITEND (reference sequence). CDR3 bases read: TGTGCCAGCAGTTTCGGACAGGGGAAC. This codes for CASSFGQGN. The entire CDR3 reads CASSFGQGNTLYF.

In this sample, this clone turned up many times. Each gene name is a mouse one. Read data end 4 residues before the CDR3 end; the end is taken from the germline J gene. The same CDR3 arises from other DNA sequences in this sample as well. The rearrangement uses TRBV1 and TRBJ2-3; no definite D call. The CDR3 contains 12 residues. Germline loops: CDR1 NSQYPW, CDR2 LRSPGD (reference sequence). Trimming removed 7 bases at V and 0 bases at J, with 5 bases between. The part of the CDR3 DNA that was read is TGCACCTGCATCACAAGTGCAGAA. It codes for CTCITSAE. The entire CDR3 protein reads CTCITSAETLYF.